The T cell receptor (beta chain) under discussion was sequenced for a study of beta chain features in type 1 diabetes. This clone has just a few counts. Antigen unknown. This CDR3 is 14 amino acids long. Germline lookup yields CDR1 SNHLY and CDR2 FYNNEI. V lost 5 bases to trimming and J lost 10 bases; unmatched junction nucleotides: 10. Study outcomes and limitations: People with Type 1 diabetes carried modestly yet significantly shorter TCRB CDR3s in all four CD4+ subsets. The analysis here could not establish whether HLA type shapes TCRB rearrangement.

TCRB transcripts that were expressed got sequenced, as all of the isolated RNA had been reverse transcribed. The repertoire was sequenced with immunoSEQ multiplex PCR; TCRdb's copy has only in-frame clones and lacks some. The sample includes about 170,000 clones, 7.5% to 8.5% of them seen just once. The clonotype originates from a man aged 18 to 29 with type 1 diabetes. The chain is built from TRBV2 and TRBJ2-1; 8 bases agree with TRBD1. The sequenced material came from central memory CD4+ T cells from blood. Here the CDR3 reads CASSSFGTGSEQFF. The CDR3 bases are TGTGCCAGCAGTTCCTTTGGGACAGGTAGCGAGCAGTTCTTC.